Included here is one TCR beta chain sequence, with context. Donors in Cohort 3 counted as recovered after two negative PCRs, clearance, or symptom resolution. Germline-derived CDR1 and CDR2 are MDHEN and SYDVKM. Germline trimming cut 6 bases from V and 8 bases from J; bases unmatched to any gene: 7. The CDR3 is 13 amino acids. The record originates from a study of blood T cell repertoires in COVID-19. Study context: Samples taken during acute and convalescent COVID-19 were collected in the United States, Italy and Spain. PBMCs, B-cell-depleted T cells, or T cells provided the cDNA or gDNA that made up the material.

Assay used: immunoSEQ multiplex PCR; TCRdb lists only in-frame clones, some missing. This repertoire shows 300,000 to 350,000 clones, around 90% found once; its top ten account for under 6%. The chain employs TRBV28 and TRBJ1-2, with 9 bases fitting TRBD1. Material for sequencing was PBMCs or T cells enriched from blood (not recorded which). The clonotype comes from a young man who had recovered from COVID-19. The CDR3 DNA reads TGTGCCAGCAGGATACAGGGGGCACAGGGCTACACCTTC. It encodes CASRIQGAQGYTF.